This T cell receptor beta chain was captured in a study of CXCR3-negative and CXCR3-positive naive CD8 T cells. TRB cDNA libraries were made by UMI-labeled 5' RACE. For each CDR3 protein, TCRdb gives one entry from its re-call of the 5' RACE reads, without DNA. The data include under 85,000 distinct CDR3 sequences; the top ten clones carry approximately 1.5%. Study observations and caveats: CXCR3-positive naive cells carried more hydrophobic TRB CDR3s than CXCR3-negative ones.

With regard to this clonotype: Its antigen remains unidentified.

Germline V lookup: CDR1 SQVTM, CDR2 ANQGSEA. This CDR3 has 12 residues. Naive CD8+ T cells showed CD45RO-CCR7+CD27+CD95-. The V call is TRBV29-1, the J call TRBJ2-4; the TCRdb call, TRBD1, lacks DNA for checking. The sample was naive CXCR3- CD8+ T cells from blood. Subset specified: CD45RO-CCR7+CD27+CD95- naive CD8+ T cells lacking CXCR3 (TNR3-). The sequence derives from a human donor in good health. Some clones in this sample may be carry-over from other donors' samples. This CDR3 reads CSVPGPGAIQYF.